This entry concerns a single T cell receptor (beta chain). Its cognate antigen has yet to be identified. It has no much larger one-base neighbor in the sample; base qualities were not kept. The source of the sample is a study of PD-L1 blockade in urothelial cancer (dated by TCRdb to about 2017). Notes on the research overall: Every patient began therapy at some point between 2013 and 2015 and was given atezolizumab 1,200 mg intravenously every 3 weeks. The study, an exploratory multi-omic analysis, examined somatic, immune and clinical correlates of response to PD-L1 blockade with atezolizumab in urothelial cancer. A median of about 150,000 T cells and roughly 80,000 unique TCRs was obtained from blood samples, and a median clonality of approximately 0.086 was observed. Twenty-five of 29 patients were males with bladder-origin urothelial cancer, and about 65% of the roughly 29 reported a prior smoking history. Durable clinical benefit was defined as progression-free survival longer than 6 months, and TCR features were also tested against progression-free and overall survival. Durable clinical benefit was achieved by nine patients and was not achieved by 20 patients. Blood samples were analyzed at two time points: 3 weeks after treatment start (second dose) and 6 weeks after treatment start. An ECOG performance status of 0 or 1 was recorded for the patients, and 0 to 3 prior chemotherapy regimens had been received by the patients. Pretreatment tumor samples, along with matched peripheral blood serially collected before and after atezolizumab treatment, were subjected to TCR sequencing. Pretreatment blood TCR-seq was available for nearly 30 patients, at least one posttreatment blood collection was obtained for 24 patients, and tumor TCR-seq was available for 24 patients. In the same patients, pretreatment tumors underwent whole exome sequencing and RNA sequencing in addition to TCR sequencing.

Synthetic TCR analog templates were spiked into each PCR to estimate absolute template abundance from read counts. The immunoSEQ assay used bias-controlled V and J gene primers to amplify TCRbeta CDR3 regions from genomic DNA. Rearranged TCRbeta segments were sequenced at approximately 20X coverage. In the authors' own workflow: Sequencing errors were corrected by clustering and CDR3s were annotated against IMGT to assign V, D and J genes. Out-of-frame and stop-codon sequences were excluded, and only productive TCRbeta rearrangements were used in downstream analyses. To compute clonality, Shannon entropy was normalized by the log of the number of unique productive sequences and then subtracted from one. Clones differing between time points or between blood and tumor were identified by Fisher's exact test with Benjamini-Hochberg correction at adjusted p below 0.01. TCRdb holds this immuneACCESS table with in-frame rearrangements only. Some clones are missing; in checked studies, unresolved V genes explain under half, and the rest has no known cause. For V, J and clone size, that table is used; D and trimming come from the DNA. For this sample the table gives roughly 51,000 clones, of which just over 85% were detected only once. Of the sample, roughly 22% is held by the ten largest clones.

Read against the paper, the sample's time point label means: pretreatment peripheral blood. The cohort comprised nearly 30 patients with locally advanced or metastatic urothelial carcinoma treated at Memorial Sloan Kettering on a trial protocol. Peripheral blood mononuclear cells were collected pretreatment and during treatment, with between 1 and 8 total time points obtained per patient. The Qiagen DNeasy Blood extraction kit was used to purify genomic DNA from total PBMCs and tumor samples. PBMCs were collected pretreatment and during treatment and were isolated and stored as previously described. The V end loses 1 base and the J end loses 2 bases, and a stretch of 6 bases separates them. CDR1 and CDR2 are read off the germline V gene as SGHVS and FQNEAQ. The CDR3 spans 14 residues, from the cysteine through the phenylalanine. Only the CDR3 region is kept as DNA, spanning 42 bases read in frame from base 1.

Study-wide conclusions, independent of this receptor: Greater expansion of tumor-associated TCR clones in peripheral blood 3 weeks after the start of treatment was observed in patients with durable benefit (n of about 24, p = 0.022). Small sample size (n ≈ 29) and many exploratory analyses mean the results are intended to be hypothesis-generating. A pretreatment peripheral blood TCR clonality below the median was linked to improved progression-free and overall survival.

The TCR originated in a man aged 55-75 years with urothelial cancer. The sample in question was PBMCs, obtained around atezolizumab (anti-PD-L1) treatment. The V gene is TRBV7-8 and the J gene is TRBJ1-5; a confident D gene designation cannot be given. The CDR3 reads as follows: CASSLGPGNQPQHF. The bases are TGTGCCAGCAGCTTAGGGCCAGGCAATCAGCCCCAGCATTTT. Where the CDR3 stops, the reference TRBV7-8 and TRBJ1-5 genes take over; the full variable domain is GAGVSQSPRYKVAKRGQDVALRCDPISGHVSLFWYQQALGQGPEFLTYFQNEAQLDKSGLPSDRFFAERPEGSVSTLKIQRTQQEDSAVYLCASSLGPGNQPQHFGDGTRLSIL.